The 27 T cell receptor beta chains below come from one sample, sequenced in a study of beta chain features in type 1 diabetes. Expressed TCRB transcripts were sequenced, since all the RNA that had been isolated was reverse transcribed. Assay: immunoSEQ multiplex PCR; the TCRdb copy retains only in-frame clones and omits some. The sample yields approximately 300,000 clones, more than 9.5% seen once. Sequencing used naive CD4+ T cells from blood. The receptors come from a woman between 25 and 40 years old in good health.

This chain links TRBV29-1 with TRBJ2-7; 8 bases are a match to TRBD1. The CDR3 length is 16 residues. CDR1 is SQVTM and CDR2 is ANQGSEA in the germline V gene. V lost 0 bases, J lost 5 bases, and 12 bases stayed unmatched. CDR3 amino acids: CSVEDHIAGGGHEQYF. CDR3 in DNA: TGCAGCGTTGAAGATCATATCGCAGGGGGCGGACACGAGCAGTACTTC.

There are a few counts of this clone. For the CDR3, the DNA is TGTGCCAGCAGCGCCGGACTAGCGGAGATCACAGATACGCAGTATTTT. Protein product: CASSAGLAEITDTQYF. The J gene is TRBJ2-3, the V gene TRBV9; TRBD2 matches at 10 bases. The CDR3 extends over 16 amino acids. CDR1 is SGDLS, CDR2 YYNGEE, per germline. The J segment lost 2 bases and the V segment lost 3 bases, leaving 6 bases of the junction unmatched.

The chain links TRBV28 to TRBJ2-7, with 10 bases aligning to TRBD2. The CDR3 covers 15 residues. Per the germline V gene, CDR1 is MDHEN and CDR2 is SYDVKM. V trimming: 5 bases; J trimming: 6 bases; junction bases outside the gene matches: 10. CDR3 sequence: CASSTPTSGSTEQYF. CDR3 in DNA: TGTGCCAGCAGTACCCCGACTAGCGGGTCCACCGAGCAGTACTTC. The entire variable domain, with the rest obtained from reference TRBV28 and TRBJ2-7, is as follows: DVKVTQSSRYLVKRTGEKVFLECVQDMDHENMFWYRQDPGLGLRLIYFSYDVKMKEKGDIPEGYSVSREKKERFSLILESASTNQTSMYLCASSTPTSGSTEQYFGPGTRLTVT.

V usage is TRBV9 and J usage is TRBJ2-1; D gene unclear. The germline V and J ends were trimmed by 4 bases and 5 bases, with 4 bases remaining between them. The CDR3 extends over 11 amino acids. CDR1 and CDR2 from the germline V gene are SGDLS and YYNGEE. The CDR3 sequence is CASSSNNEQFF. CDR3 nucleotides: TGTGCCAGCAGCTCAAACAATGAGCAGTTCTTC.

The chain joins TRBV7-2 to TRBJ2-2; tentatively, D is TRBD2 (5 bases). The CDR3 is 15 amino acids. From germline, CDR1 is SGHTA and CDR2 FQGNSA. V lost 0 bases, J lost 7 bases, and 12 bases lay in between. CDR3 sequence (DNA): TGTGCCAGCAGCTTAGCGGGCCCCCGGGACGGGGAGCTGTTTTTT. It is translated as CASSLAGPRDGELFF. Drawing the rest from reference TRBV7-2 and TRBJ2-2, the complete variable domain is GAGVSQSPSNKVTEKGKDVELRCDPISGHTALYWYRQSLGQGLEFLIYFQGNSAPDKSGLPSDRFSAERTGGSVSTLTIQRTQQEDSAVYLCASSLAGPRDGELFFGEGSRLTVL.

This sequence joins TRBV25-1 and TRBJ2-3, with TRBD2 matching 7 bases. The CDR3 runs 18 residues. Trimming removed 1 base from V and 2 bases from J; junction bases left unmatched: 12. Per germline, CDR1 MGHDK and CDR2 SYGVNS. CDR3 nucleotide sequence: TGTGCCAGCAGTGAATGGGGTGCGGGAGTGGATGACACAGATACGCAGTATTTT. Protein: CASSEWGAGVDDTDTQYF.

The chain has TRBV4-1 and TRBJ2-3, with 10 nucleotides matching TRBD1. The CDR3 consists of 15 residues. V was pared by 3 bases and J by 3 bases, with 3 bases of the junction left unmatched. CDR1 is MGHRA and CDR2 is YSYEKL in the germline V gene. The CDR3 DNA reads TGCGCCAGCAGCCAGGACAGGGGGTGGACAGATACGCAGTATTTT. Amino acids: CASSQDRGWTDTQYF.

This clone was observed a handful of times. Here the CDR3 DNA reads TGTGCCAGCAGCTTGACGAAGCTAGCGGGTGGTGAGAATGAGCAGTTCTTC. Translated, it gives CASSLTKLAGGENEQFF. The V and J genes are TRBV5-4 and TRBJ2-1; 8 bases line up with TRBD2. V shed 1 base and J 7 bases; nucleotides not matched to a gene: 13. Germline V gives CDR1 SGHNT, CDR2 YYREEE (reference sequence). The CDR3 has 17 residues. Supplemented by reference TRBV5-4 and TRBJ2-1, the full variable domain reads ETGVTQSPTHLIKTRGQQVTLRCSSQSGHNTVSWYQQALGQGPQFIFQYYREEENGRGNFPPRFSGLQFPNYSSELNVNALELDDSALYLCASSLTKLAGGENEQFFGPGTRLTVL.

Remarks on this clone: The junction shows a germline mismatch at one end, possibly a read error. The chain recombines TRBV11-3 with TRBJ2-7; 9 bases are a match to TRBD2. CDR3 length: 13 residues. Per the germline V gene, CDR1 is SGHNT and CDR2 is YENEEA. The CDR3 nucleotides read TGTGCCTGCAGCGGCGGGGGGGCCTACGAGCAGTACTTC. As protein: CACSGGGAYEQYF.

V usage is TRBV19 and J usage is TRBJ2-7, with TRBD1 matching over 11 bases. CDR1 and CDR2 (germline): LNHDA, SQIVND (reference sequence). The CDR3 consists of 13 residues. With 6 bases clipped from V and 5 bases from J, the junction kept 3 bases outside the gene matches. CDR3: CASSRDRGDEQYF. CDR3 nucleotide sequence: TGTGCCAGTAGCCGGGACAGGGGGGACGAGCAGTACTTC.

This clone was found many times. This rearrangement joins TRBV4-3 to TRBJ2-5; D might be TRBD1 (6 bases). The V gene lost 4 bases and the J gene lost 4 bases, with 10 bases spanning the gap. CDR1 is LGHNA, CDR2 YSLEER, per germline. This CDR3 has 13 amino acids. CDR3 sequence: CASSLQGTETQYF. The CDR3 DNA reads as TGCGCCAGCAGCCTACAGGGAACAGAGACCCAGTACTTC.

The rearrangement joins TRBV7-3 to TRBJ2-1; TRBD2 agrees at 9 bases. The CDR3 length is 14 residues. Trimming took 0 bases from V and 8 from J; bases not matched to a gene: 2. Germline CDR1 reads SGHTA; CDR2 reads FQGTGA. The CDR3 is CASSLTSGSYEQFF. The CDR3 nucleotides are TGTGCCAGCAGCTTAACTAGCGGGAGCTATGAGCAGTTCTTC.

In this sample, this clone turned up a few times. V gene TRBV28 combines with J gene TRBJ2-7, with a possible D match to TRBD1 (6 bases). Germline V gives CDR1 MDHEN, CDR2 SYDVKM. Trimming removed 6 bases from V and 6 bases from J, with 12 bases in between. CDR3 size: 12 residues. In DNA, the CDR3 is TGTGCCAGCAGGAGTTCAGGGGCCGAGCAGTACTTC. Protein product: CASRSSGAEQYF.

This clone was recorded a few times. The V and J genes are TRBV7-9 and TRBJ2-3, with D unresolved. V was clipped by 8 bases and J by 3 bases, with 6 bases between them. This CDR3 spans 11 amino acids. The germline V gene encodes CDR1 SEHNR and CDR2 FQNEAQ (reference sequence). This chain's CDR3 is CASVQTDTQYF. CDR3 nucleotides: TGTGCCAGCGTCCAAACAGATACGCAGTATTTT.

This clone came up a few times. The CDR3, as DNA: TGTGCCAGCAGTGCGCTTCTAGCGGGAGGTCCCTACGAGCAGTACTTC. Residues: CASSALLAGGPYEQYF. The chain uses TRBV6-1 and TRBJ2-7; 11 bases match TRBD2. The junction had 7 bases not matched to a gene; V was cut back by 4 bases and J by 2 bases. The CDR3 totals 16 residues. The germline V gene has CDR1 MNHNS and CDR2 SASEGT.

The chain uses TRBV4-3 and TRBJ2-3; 7 nucleotides align to TRBD2. J lost 3 bases, V lost 2 bases, and 17 bases had no gene match. This CDR3 comprises 19 residues. Germline V CDR1 and CDR2: LGHNA, YSLEER. The CDR3 region has the DNA TGCGCCAGCAGCCAACCCTCCGAGAGGCCTAGCGGAGGAACAGATACGCAGTATTTT. It specifies CASSQPSERPSGGTDTQYF.

For this clone: Other DNA sequences within the sample encode an identical CDR3. The V gene is TRBV29-1, the J gene TRBJ1-2; D is unclear. Germline V lookup: CDR1 SQVTM, CDR2 ANQGSEA. This CDR3 has 12 residues. Trimming stripped 4 bases from V and 4 bases from J, with 10 bases between. The CDR3 DNA is TGCAGCGTTGGGGGAGGTGGCTATGGCTACACCTTC. Residues: CSVGGGGYGYTF.

The V gene is TRBV6-1, the J gene TRBJ1-2; 7 nucleotides line up with TRBD1. Per the germline V gene, CDR1 is MNHNS and CDR2 is SASEGT. The V segment lost 2 bases and the J segment 2 bases; nucleotides outside the gene matches: 20. The CDR3 is 20 residues long. This CDR3 reads CASSEIASMDRSLLNYGYTF. As DNA, the CDR3 is TGTGCCAGCAGTGAAATTGCATCGATGGACAGGAGCCTCCTGAACTATGGCTACACCTTC.

The CDR3 protein is CASSLELAGGGETQYF. The CDR3 nucleotides are TGTGCCAGCAGTTTAGAACTAGCGGGAGGGGGGGAGACCCAGTACTTC. The rearrangement joins TRBV28 to TRBJ2-5; 13 nucleotides agree with TRBD2. Unmatched junction bases numbered 5, after V lost 2 bases and J lost 5 bases. Germline V lookup: CDR1 MDHEN, CDR2 SYDVKM. The CDR3 has 16 amino acids.

There are a few counts of this clone. The J gene is TRBJ2-1, the V gene TRBV4-2; the D gene is possibly TRBD2 (5 bases). The CDR3 is 15 amino acids. Between the trimmed V and J ends, which lost 0 bases and 7 bases, there was a span of 13 bases. Germline V gene lookup returns CDR1 LGHNA and CDR2 YNFKEQ. Written as DNA, the CDR3 is TGTGCCAGCAGCCAAGATAGAAGGGAGAGGAATGAGCAGTTCTTC. It specifies CASSQDRRERNEQFF.

The sample holds a few counts of this clone. The DNA for the CDR3 is TGCGCCAGCAGCTTGGGGACTGTCTCCTACAATGAGCAGTTCTTC. It yields the protein CASSLGTVSYNEQFF. The gene calls are TRBV5-1 and TRBJ2-1; the D gene is possibly TRBD2 (5 bases). The V gene lost 0 bases and the J gene lost 0 bases, with 7 bases spanning the gap. This CDR3 spans 15 amino acids. CDR1 and CDR2 (germline): SGHRS, YFSETQ.

CDR3 nucleotides: TGTGCCAGCAGTTACTCGGCGGGGTTGAACGAAAAACTGTTTTTT. Protein product: CASSYSAGLNEKLFF. The J gene is TRBJ1-4, the V gene TRBV6-5; D ambiguous. V lost 0 bases to trimming and J lost 8 bases, with 13 bases between them. Germline V gives CDR1 MNHEY, CDR2 SVGAGI. The CDR3 is made up of 15 amino acids.

The table lists this clone with a count of one. The V and J genes are TRBV30 and TRBJ2-3; D is unclear. The germline V and J ends were trimmed by 3 bases and 0 bases, with 7 bases remaining between them. CDR1 and CDR2 (germline): GTSNPN, SVGIG (reference sequence). The CDR3 runs to 13 residues. The CDR3 is CAWRATSTDTQYF. DNA for the CDR3: TGTGCCTGGAGAGCGACCAGCACAGATACGCAGTATTTT.

This clone has a handful of counts. V is TRBV5-4 and J is TRBJ2-1; 8 nucleotides align to TRBD1. The J segment lost 0 bases and the V segment lost 2 bases, leaving 1 base of the junction unmatched. The CDR3 runs 15 residues. From germline, CDR1 is SGHNT and CDR2 YYREEE (reference sequence). CDR3: CASSFTGGSYNEQFF. CDR3 DNA sequence: TGTGCCAGCAGCTTCACAGGGGGCTCCTACAATGAGCAGTTCTTC.

The chain combines TRBV5-1 with TRBJ1-5; TRBD1 is a possible D gene (5 bases). The CDR3 is 15 amino acids. V was pared by 0 bases and J by 3 bases, with 10 bases between. Germline V gene lookup returns CDR1 SGHRS and CDR2 YFSETQ. The CDR3 DNA follows: TGCGCCAGCAGCTTGGGGCAGGGATACAATCAGCCCCAGCATTTT. This encodes CASSLGQGYNQPQHF.

This clone was found a few times. CDR3 bases: TGTGCCAGCAGTTTATGGGCCGGAACTATAGATACGCAGTATTTT. Its translation: CASSLWAGTIDTQYF. The chain recombines TRBV28 with TRBJ2-3; D is unresolved. The CDR3 is 15 residues long. From germline, CDR1 is MDHEN and CDR2 SYDVKM. The germline V and J ends were trimmed by 0 bases and 5 bases, with 12 bases remaining between them.

The genes are TRBV7-6 and TRBJ2-3, with D possibly matching TRBD2 (5 bases). The V end lost 4 bases, the J end lost 4 bases, and 6 bases lay between the germline ends. CDR3 length: 12 amino acids. Germline lookup yields CDR1 SGHVS and CDR2 FNYEAQ. The CDR3 spells CASSSGADTQYF. The CDR3 bases are TGTGCCAGCAGCTCCGGGGCAGATACGCAGTATTTT.